A selection of T cell receptor beta chains follows, all from one sample in a study of regulatory T cells in long-lasting Graves disease. TCRdb re-called the multiplex PCR reads with MiXCR, one entry per CDR3 protein. The sample shows around 400,000 distinct CDR3 sequences, roughly a quarter of them seen only once. The starting material was peripheral blood mononuclear cells (PBMCs), obtained when the disease was refractory, from a patient treated with antithyroid drugs. Source of these receptors: a female donor with Graves disease. The CDR3 runs from the conserved cysteine through the conserved F or W. A D gene is named only where the DNA matches it firmly. The size entry is marked missing in some rows and otherwise reads once, few, many or a size class.

NA TRBJ2-5 TRBV20-1 few 15 TGCAGTGCCGATGGGGCAGGAACCCGTCAAGAGACCCAGTACTTC CSADGAGTRQETQYF
NA TRBJ1-1 TRBV29-1 few 12 TGCAGCGTCGAACCAGGGAACACTGAAGCTTTCTTT CSVEPGNTEAFF
NA TRBJ2-2 TRBV6-1 NA 16 TGTGCCAGTCGGACCGACAGAGGCTGGGGAACCGGGGAGCTGTTTTTT CASRTDRGWGTGELFF
NA TRBJ1-1 TRBV20-1 NA 12 TGCAGTGCAAGAACAGGGTTCGCTGAAGCTTTCTTT CSARTGFAEAFF
TRBD1 TRBJ2-5 TRBV19 NA 13 TGTGCCAGTAGTATAGGGACAGGGGAGACCCAGTACTTC CASSIGTGETQYF
NA TRBJ1-5 TRBV24-1 many 15 TGTGCCACCAGCGAGGACGGCGGGAGCAATCAGCCCCAGCATTTT CATSEDGGSNQPQHF
NA TRBJ1-5 TRBV10-3 many 17 TGTGCCATCAGTGAGTCGAGGGGCGAGGGTAGCAATCAGCCCCAGCATTTT CAISESRGEGSNQPQHF
NA TRBJ1-4 TRBV7-9 NA 14 TGTGCCAGCAGCTTAAACCCCCCGGGCGAAAAACTGTTTTTT CASSLNPPGEKLFF
TRBD1 TRBJ1-1 TRBV29-1 many 12 TGCAGCGCCGAGACAGGGGGGGATTTGGCTTTCTTT CSAETGGDLAFF
TRBD2 TRBJ2-3 TRBV2 NA 14 TGTGCCAGCAGTTTAGCGGGAGCCACAGATACGCAGTATTTT CASSLAGATDTQYF
TRBD1 TRBJ1-5 TRBV12-3/TRBV12-4 many 13 TGTGCCAGCAGTTTAGGGGACAGAACGCCCCAGCATTTT CASSLGDRTPQHF
TRBD1 TRBJ1-3 TRBV27 NA 16 TGTGCCAGCAGTTTCACCGGGACAGGGAGGAGAAACACCATATATTTT CASSFTGTGRRNTIYF
NA TRBJ1-1 TRBV19 few 12 TGTGCCAGTAGTATAGCTGCGGGGGAAGCTTTCTTT CASSIAAGEAFF
NA TRBJ2-5 TRBV11-2 NA 13 TGTGCCAGCAGAATCAGGGGCCAAGAGACCCAGTACTTC CASRIRGQETQYF
NA TRBJ1-5 TRBV6-2/TRBV6-3 NA 14 TGTGCCAGCAGTTTATCTGGGCCCACTCAGCCCCAGCATTTT CASSLSGPTQPQHF
TRBD2 TRBJ2-1 TRBV20-1 NA 15 TGCAGTGCTAGAGATGAGGCGGGAGGGGACAACGAGCAGTTCTTC CSARDEAGGDNEQFF
NA TRBJ2-2 TRBV3-1 NA 15 TGTGCCAGCAGGCAACTGTTGACGAACACCGGGGAGCTGTTTTTT CASRQLLTNTGELFF
NA TRBJ1-1 TRBV6-1 many 12 TGTGCCTCTTTGGAAGATGGAACCGAAGCTTTCTTT CASLEDGTEAFF
NA TRBJ2-7 TRBV20-1 few 13 TGCAGTGCTAGAGATTACCGGACCTACGAGCAGTACTTC CSARDYRTYEQYF
TRBD1 TRBJ1-2 TRBV28 NA 14 TGTGCCGCCAGTTTGGGGACAGGAATCTATGGCTACACCTTC CAASLGTGIYGYTF
TRBD1 TRBJ2-7 TRBV6-1 NA 15 TGTGCCAGCAGGGACGAAAGGACAGGGGTCTACGAGCAGTACTTC CASRDERTGVYEQYF
NA TRBJ1-1 TRBV5-1 many 14 TGCGCCAGCAGCTTGGCCGGGGGACACACTGAAGCTTTCTTT CASSLAGGHTEAFF
NA TRBJ2-1 TRBV6-1 NA 15 TGTGCCAGCAGTCCGGGGACCCACTCCGCTAATGAGCAGTTCTTC CASSPGTHSANEQFF
TRBD1 TRBJ1-5 TRBV19 few 15 TGTGCCAGTCGCCCGGACAGGGGGCGTAATCAGCCCCAGCATTTT CASRPDRGRNQPQHF
NA TRBJ1-1 TRBV6-5 few 13 TGTGCCAGCAGTTACGACATGAACACTGAAGCTTTCTTT CASSYDMNTEAFF
NA TRBJ2-5 TRBV12-3/TRBV12-4 many 14 TGTGCCAGCAGGATATTAGGTCCTTCAGAGACCCAGTACTTC CASRILGPSETQYF
NA TRBJ2-7 TRBV28 many 13 TGTGCCAGCAATATGGCACAGGAGTTCAGGCAGTACTTC CASNMAQEFRQYF
NA TRBJ1-1 TRBV25-1 NA 13 TGTGCCAGCAGTCCCACTGGGTCCACTGAAGCTTTCTTT CASSPTGSTEAFF
TRBD1 TRBJ2-2 TRBV12-3/TRBV12-4 NA 14 TGTGCCAGCAGTCACCGGGACAGCCACGGGGAGCTGTTTTTT CASSHRDSHGELFF
TRBD2 TRBJ2-7 TRBV29-1 few 13 TGCAGCGTTTTAACGCTAGCGGGTTACGAGCAGTACTTC CSVLTLAGYEQYF
TRBD1 TRBJ2-3 TRBV6-2/TRBV6-3 NA 15 TGTGCCAGCAGTGACTCCGGGACAGGCGACGATAGGGGGTATTTT CASSDSGTGDDRGYF
TRBD2 TRBJ2-7 TRBV6-2/TRBV6-3 many 15 TGTGCCAGCAGTGAAGTCGGCGGGAGCTCCTACGAGCAGTACTTC CASSEVGGSSYEQYF
NA TRBJ1-1 TRBV29-1 few 12 TGCAGCGTTCGACCCGGTGGGAGGGCAGCTTTCTTT CSVRPGGRAAFF
NA TRBJ1-2 TRBV3-1 many 13 TGTGCCAGCAGCCAAAGGCAGGACTATGGCTACACCTTC CASSQRQDYGYTF
NA TRBJ2-7 TRBV2 many 12 TGTGCCAGCAGGACAAGTTGGCACGAGCAGTACTTC CASRTSWHEQYF
TRBD1 TRBJ1-2 TRBV7-2 many 16 TGTGCCAGCAGCTTAGCGCGGCCGGGACAGACCTATGGCTACACCTTC CASSLARPGQTYGYTF
NA TRBJ2-1 TRBV3-1 NA 11 TGTGCCAGCAGCCAAACCCATGAACAGTTCTTC CASSQTHEQFF
TRBD2 TRBJ2-1 TRBV12-3/TRBV12-4 NA 15 TGTGCCAGCAGCCATAGCGGGTTGGGGCCCAATGAGCAGTTCTTC CASSHSGLGPNEQFF
NA TRBJ2-5 TRBV6-2/TRBV6-3 NA 15 TGTGCCAGCAGTTACTCGCCAGAGCACCAAGAGACCCAGTACTTC CASSYSPEHQETQYF
NA TRBJ2-7 TRBV10-1 few 13 TGCGCCAGGATCGACCTCTCAATGTACGAGCAGTACTTC CARIDLSMYEQYF
NA TRBJ1-4 TRBV6-2/TRBV6-3 NA 14 TGTGCCAGCAGCACCCTACTCCCAAATGAAAAACTGTTTTTT CASSTLLPNEKLFF